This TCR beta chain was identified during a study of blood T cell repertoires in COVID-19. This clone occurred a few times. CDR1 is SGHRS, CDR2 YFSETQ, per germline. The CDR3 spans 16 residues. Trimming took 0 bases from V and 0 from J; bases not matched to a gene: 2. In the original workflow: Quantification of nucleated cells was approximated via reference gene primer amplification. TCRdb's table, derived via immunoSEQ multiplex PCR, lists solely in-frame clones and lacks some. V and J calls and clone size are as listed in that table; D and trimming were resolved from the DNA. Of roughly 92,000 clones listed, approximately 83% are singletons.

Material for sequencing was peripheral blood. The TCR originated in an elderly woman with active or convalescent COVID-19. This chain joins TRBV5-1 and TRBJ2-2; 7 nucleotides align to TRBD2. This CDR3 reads CASSLGLAANTGELFF. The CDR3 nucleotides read TGCGCCAGCAGCTTGGGGCTAGCGGCGAACACCGGGGAGCTGTTTTTT.